The 15 T cell receptor beta chains given below trace back to one sample, sequenced in a study of CD8+ T cells in alopecia areata. Sequencing templates came from extracted RNA that was reverse transcribed into cDNA. The repertoire was sequenced with immunoSEQ multiplex PCR; TCRdb's copy has only in-frame clones and lacks some. The table shows 70,000 or so clones, with about 30% occurring only once. Sample treatment: oral pan-JAK inhibitor, 5-10 mg twice daily. Source: CD8+ T cells sorted from blood, taken at week 4, from a patient treated with tofacitinib. The receptor set was obtained from a human donor with alopecia areata.

This clone has more than one count but fewer than ten. This sequence joins TRBV7-9 and TRBJ1-2; tentative D call: TRBD1 (5 bases). Per the germline V gene, CDR1 is SEHNR and CDR2 is FQNEAQ (reference sequence). Trimming removed 2 bases at V and 0 bases at J, with 16 bases between. The CDR3 spans 17 residues. The CDR3 loop reads CASSLTGKDTTNYGYTF. DNA of the CDR3: TGTGCCAGCAGCTTAACGGGGAAGGACACCACTAACTATGGCTACACCTTC.

This clone came up once. The rearrangement links TRBV5-6 to TRBJ2-1; either TRBD1 or TRBD2 may supply D (5 bases each). Trimming left V 0 bases short and J 7 bases short, with 5 bases between. Germline V gene lookup returns CDR1 SGHDT and CDR2 YYEEEE. The CDR3 contains 12 residues. The CDR3 is CASSLGGNEQFF. CDR3 DNA sequence: TGTGCCAGCAGCTTGGGGGGGAATGAGCAGTTCTTC.

This clone has more than one count but fewer than ten. This sequence joins TRBV7-9 and TRBJ2-2; the D is unclear. V was pared by 0 bases and J by 6 bases, with 14 bases between. CDR3 length: 16 residues. Germline V gene data show CDR1 as SEHNR and CDR2 as FQNEAQ (reference sequence). CDR3 coding DNA: TGTGCCAGCAGCTTAGCCTCTTCCGTTATTTCCGGGGAGCTGTTTTTT. It codes for CASSLASSVISGELFF.

This clone came up a few times. V is TRBV4-2 and J is TRBJ2-3; D is possibly TRBD1 (6 bases). Trimming stripped 3 bases from V and 14 bases from J, with 18 bases between. Germline CDR1 reads LGHNA; CDR2 reads YNFKEQ. The CDR3 totals 13 residues. The DNA of the CDR3 is TGTGCCAGCAGCCAGGGAGACAGCCAGGGGACGTATTTT. Its protein product is CASSQGDSQGTYF.

A few counts support this clone. The V gene is TRBV9, the J gene TRBJ2-2; D gene uncertain. V dropped 1 base and J dropped 1 base, with 5 bases sitting between them. The CDR3 is made up of 14 amino acids. Germline values: CDR1 SGDLS, CDR2 YYNGEE. CDR3 DNA sequence: TGTGCCAGCAGCGTATTCGGGAACACCGGGGAGCTGTTTTTT. It is translated as CASSVFGNTGELFF. The variable domain in full, with the rest retrieved from reference TRBV9 and TRBJ2-2, is DSGVTQTPKHLITATGQRVTLRCSPRSGDLSVYWYQQSLDQGLQFLIQYYNGEERAKGNILERFSAQQFPDLHSELNLSSLELGDSALYFCASSVFGNTGELFFGEGSRLTVL.

This rearrangement joins TRBV13 to TRBJ2-7, with D unclear. Germline V gene sequence: CDR1 PRHDT, CDR2 FYEKMQ (reference sequence). V was clipped by 0 bases and J by 2 bases, with 8 bases between them. CDR3 size: 14 residues. The CDR3 reads CASSLGDIPYEQYF. The CDR3 nucleotides read TGTGCCAGCAGCTTAGGGGATATACCCTACGAGCAGTACTTC.

The chain is built from TRBV4-1 and TRBJ1-1, with unresolved D. Germline V CDR1 and CDR2: MGHRA, YSYEKL. V was clipped by 4 bases and J by 4 bases, with 13 bases between them. This CDR3 contains 14 residues. DNA of the CDR3: TGCGCCAGCAGCCCCCAGTGGGGTGGCACTGAAGCTTTCTTT. Translated: CASSPQWGGTEAFF.

The chain has TRBV6-8 and TRBJ2-1; perhaps TRBD2 as D (5 bases). The CDR3 is 14 residues long. Trimming left V 2 bases short and J 6 bases short, with 11 bases between. Germline loops: CDR1 MNHGY, CDR2 SAAAGT. The chain's CDR3 is CASSYTREGNEQFF. The CDR3 DNA reads TGTGCCAGCAGTTACACACGGGAAGGCAATGAGCAGTTCTTC.

The chain couples TRBV6-6 to TRBJ2-5; no reliable D call. In germline, CDR1 is MNHNY, CDR2 SVGAGI (reference sequence). This CDR3 has 11 amino acids. V was cut by 0 bases and J by 6 bases, with 2 bases left in between. CDR3 residues: CASSYSKTQYF. CDR3 coding DNA: TGTGCCAGCAGTTACTCAAAGACCCAGTACTTC.

This clone was counted a few times. The V gene is TRBV5-6, the J gene TRBJ2-3; tentative D call: TRBD1 (6 bases). The CDR3 is 13 amino acids. CDR1 and CDR2 from the germline V gene are SGHDT and YYEEEE. V gave up 5 bases and J gave up 1 base, with 8 bases separating them. Written as DNA, the CDR3 is TGTGCCAGCAGTTCAGGGGGCACAGATACGCAGTATTTT. It encodes CASSSGGTDTQYF.

The rearrangement uses TRBV29-1 and TRBJ2-7, with D possibly being TRBD2 (5 bases). CDR3 length: 13 amino acids. V was cut by 1 base and J by 2 bases, with 9 bases left in between. CDR1 and CDR2 (germline): SQVTM, ANQGSEA. CDR3 in DNA: TGCAGCGTTGAAGCAGCGGCTCCCTACGAGCAGTACTTC. This gives the protein CSVEAAAPYEQYF.

Written as DNA, the CDR3 is TGTGCCAGCAGTTTGGGGACGGGAACTGAAGCTTTCTTT. It specifies CASSLGTGTEAFF. V and J are TRBV27 and TRBJ1-1; D is possibly TRBD1 (5 bases). CDR3 length: 13 residues. From germline, CDR1 is MNHEY and CDR2 SMNVEV (reference sequence). The V end was cut by 3 bases, the J end by 5 bases, with 10 bases between.

J is TRBJ2-1 and V is TRBV7-9; TRBD1 is a possible D gene (6 bases). This CDR3 spans 14 amino acids. Trimming cost V 8 bases and J 3 bases, with 14 bases left between them. Germline loops: CDR1 SEHNR, CDR2 FQNEAQ (reference sequence). CDR3 sequence reads: CASVGTSFYNEQFF. In DNA, the CDR3 is TGTGCCAGCGTAGGGACATCATTCTACAATGAGCAGTTCTTC. The full variable domain, rest sourced from reference TRBV7-9 and TRBJ2-1, is DTGVSQNPRHKITKRGQNVTFRCDPISEHNRLYWYRQTLGQGPEFLTYFQNEAQLEKSRLLSDRFSAERPKGSFSTLEIQRTEQGDSAMYLCASVGTSFYNEQFFGPGTRLTVL.

J is TRBJ2-7 and V is TRBV4-1, with D unclear. CDR3 length equals 13 residues. CDR1 is MGHRA, CDR2 YSYEKL, per germline. V lost 0 bases and J lost 5, with 8 bases in between. The CDR3 loop reads CASSQEGLDEQYF. The CDR3 nucleotides read TGCGCCAGCAGCCAAGAGGGTCTAGACGAGCAGTACTTC.

This clone occurred many times. The same CDR3 arises from other DNA sequences in this sample as well. This chain joins TRBV15 and TRBJ2-1; TRBD1 matches at 8 bases. The germline CDR1 and CDR2 sequences are LNHNV and YYDKDF (reference sequence). The CDR3 runs 15 residues. V dropped 3 bases and J dropped 4; count of bases not matched to a gene: 5. In nucleotides, the CDR3 is TGTGCCACCAGCAGCCGGGACAGGCCTTACAATGAGCAGTTCTTC. It specifies CATSSRDRPYNEQFF.